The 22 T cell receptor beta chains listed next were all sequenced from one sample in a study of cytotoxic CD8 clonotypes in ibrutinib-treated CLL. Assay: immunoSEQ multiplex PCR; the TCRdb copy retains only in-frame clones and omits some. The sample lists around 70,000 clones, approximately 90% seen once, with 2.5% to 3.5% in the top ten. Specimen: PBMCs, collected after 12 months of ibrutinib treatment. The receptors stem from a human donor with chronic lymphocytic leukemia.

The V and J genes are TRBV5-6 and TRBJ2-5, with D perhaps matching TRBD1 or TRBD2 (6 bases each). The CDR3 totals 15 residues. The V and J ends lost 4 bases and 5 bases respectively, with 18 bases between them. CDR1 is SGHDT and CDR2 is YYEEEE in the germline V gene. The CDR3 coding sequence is TGTGCCAGCAGCCATAGATGGGGGGCGGCGGAGACCCAGTACTTC. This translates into CASSHRWGAAETQYF.

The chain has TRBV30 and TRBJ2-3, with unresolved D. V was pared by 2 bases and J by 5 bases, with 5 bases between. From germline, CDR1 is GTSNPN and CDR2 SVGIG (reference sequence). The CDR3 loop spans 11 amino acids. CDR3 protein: CAWSFKDTQYF. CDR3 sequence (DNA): TGTGCCTGGAGTTTTAAAGATACGCAGTATTTT. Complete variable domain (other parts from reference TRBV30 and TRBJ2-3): SQTIHQWPATLVQPVGSPLSLECTVEGTSNPNLYWYRQAAGRGLQLLFYSVGIGQISSEVPQNLSASRPQDRQFILSSKKLLLSDSGFYLCAWSFKDTQYFGPGTRLTVL.

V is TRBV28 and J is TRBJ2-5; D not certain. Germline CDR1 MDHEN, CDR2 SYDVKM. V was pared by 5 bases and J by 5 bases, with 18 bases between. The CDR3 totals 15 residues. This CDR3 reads CASSHTQNTYETQYF. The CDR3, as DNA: TGTGCCAGCAGTCACACCCAGAACACCTACGAGACCCAGTACTTC. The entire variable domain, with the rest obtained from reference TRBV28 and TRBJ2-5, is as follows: DVKVTQSSRYLVKRTGEKVFLECVQDMDHENMFWYRQDPGLGLRLIYFSYDVKMKEKGDIPEGYSVSREKKERFSLILESASTNQTSMYLCASSHTQNTYETQYFGPGTRLLVL.

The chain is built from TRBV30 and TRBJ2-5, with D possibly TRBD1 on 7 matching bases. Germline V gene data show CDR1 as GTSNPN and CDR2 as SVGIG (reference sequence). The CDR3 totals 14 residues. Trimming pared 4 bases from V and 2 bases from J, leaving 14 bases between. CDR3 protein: CAWKRQGGQETQYF. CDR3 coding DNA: TGTGCCTGGAAGAGACAGGGAGGTCAAGAGACCCAGTACTTC. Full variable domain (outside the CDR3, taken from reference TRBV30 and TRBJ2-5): SQTIHQWPATLVQPVGSPLSLECTVEGTSNPNLYWYRQAAGRGLQLLFYSVGIGQISSEVPQNLSASRPQDRQFILSSKKLLLSDSGFYLCAWKRQGGQETQYFGPGTRLLVL.

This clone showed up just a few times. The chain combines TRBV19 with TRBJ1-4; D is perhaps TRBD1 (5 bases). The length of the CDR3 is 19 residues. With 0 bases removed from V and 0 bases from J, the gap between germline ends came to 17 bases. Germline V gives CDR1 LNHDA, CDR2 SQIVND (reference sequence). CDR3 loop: CASSIDRFSQGPTNEKLFF. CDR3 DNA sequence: TGTGCCAGTAGTATAGATCGGTTCAGCCAGGGTCCAACTAATGAAAAACTGTTTTTT.

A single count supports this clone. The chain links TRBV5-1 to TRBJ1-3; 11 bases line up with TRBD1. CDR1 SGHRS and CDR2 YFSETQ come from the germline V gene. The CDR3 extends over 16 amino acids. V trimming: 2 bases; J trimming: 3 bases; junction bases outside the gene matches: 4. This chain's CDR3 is CASSFGQGAFGNTIYF. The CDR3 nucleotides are TGCGCCAGCAGCTTCGGACAGGGGGCGTTTGGAAACACCATATATTTT. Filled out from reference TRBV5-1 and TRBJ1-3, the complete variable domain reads KAGVTQTPRYLIKTRGQQVTLSCSPISGHRSVSWYQQTPGQGLQFLFEYFSETQRNKGNFPGRFSGRQFSNSRSEMNVSTLELGDSALYLCASSFGQGAFGNTIYFGEGSWLTVV.

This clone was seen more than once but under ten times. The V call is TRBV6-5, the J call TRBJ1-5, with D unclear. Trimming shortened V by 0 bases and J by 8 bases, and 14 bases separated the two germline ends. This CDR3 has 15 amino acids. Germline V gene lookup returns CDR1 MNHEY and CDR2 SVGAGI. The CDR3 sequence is CASSYSSGREKPQHF. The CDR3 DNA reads TGTGCCAGCAGTTACTCGTCTGGGCGGGAGAAGCCCCAGCATTTT.

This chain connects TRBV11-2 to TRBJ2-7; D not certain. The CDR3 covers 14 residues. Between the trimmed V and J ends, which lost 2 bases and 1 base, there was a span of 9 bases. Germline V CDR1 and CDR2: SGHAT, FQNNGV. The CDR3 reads CASSLRGLSYEQYF. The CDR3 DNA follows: TGTGCCAGCAGCTTAAGAGGCTTATCCTACGAGCAGTACTTC.

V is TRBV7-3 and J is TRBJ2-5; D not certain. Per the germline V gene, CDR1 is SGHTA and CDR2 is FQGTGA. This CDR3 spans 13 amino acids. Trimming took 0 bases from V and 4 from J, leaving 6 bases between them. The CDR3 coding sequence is TGTGCCAGCAGCTTAACGGTTCTAGAGACCCAGTACTTC. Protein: CASSLTVLETQYF.

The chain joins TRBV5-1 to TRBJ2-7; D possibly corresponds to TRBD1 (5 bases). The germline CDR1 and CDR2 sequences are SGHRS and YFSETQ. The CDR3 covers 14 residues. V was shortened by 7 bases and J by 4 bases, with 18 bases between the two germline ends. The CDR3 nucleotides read TGCGCCAGCGCGGACCATACAGGTTTTTACGAGCAGTACTTC. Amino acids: CASADHTGFYEQYF.

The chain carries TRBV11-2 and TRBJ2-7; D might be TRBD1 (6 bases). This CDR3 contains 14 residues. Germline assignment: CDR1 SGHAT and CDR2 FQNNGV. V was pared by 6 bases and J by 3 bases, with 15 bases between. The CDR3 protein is CASRRQVGLYEQYF. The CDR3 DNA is TGTGCCAGCAGGAGACAGGTCGGACTCTACGAGCAGTACTTC.

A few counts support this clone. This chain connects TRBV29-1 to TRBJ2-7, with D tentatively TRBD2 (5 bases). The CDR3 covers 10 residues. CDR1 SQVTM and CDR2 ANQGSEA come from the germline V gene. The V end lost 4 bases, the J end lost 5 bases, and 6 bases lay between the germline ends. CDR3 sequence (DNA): TGCAGCGTTGGGAGGAACGAGCAGTACTTC. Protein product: CSVGRNEQYF.

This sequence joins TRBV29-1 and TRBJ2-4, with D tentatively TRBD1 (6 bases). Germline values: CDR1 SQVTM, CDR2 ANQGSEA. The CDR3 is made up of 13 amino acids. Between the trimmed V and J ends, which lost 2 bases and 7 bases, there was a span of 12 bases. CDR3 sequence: CSVERDTNNIQYF. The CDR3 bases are TGCAGCGTTGAAAGGGACACAAATAACATTCAGTACTTC.

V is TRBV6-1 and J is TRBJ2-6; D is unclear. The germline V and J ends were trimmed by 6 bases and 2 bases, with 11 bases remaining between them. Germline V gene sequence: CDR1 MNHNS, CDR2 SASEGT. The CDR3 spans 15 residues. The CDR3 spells CASSLVYPGANVLTF. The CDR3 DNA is TGTGCCAGCAGCCTAGTTTATCCTGGGGCCAACGTCCTGACTTTC.

The CDR3 loop is CASSSPGGGNEKLFF. The CDR3 DNA is TGTGCCAGCAGCTCCCCGGGAGGGGGAAATGAAAAACTGTTTTTT. V gene TRBV9 combines with J gene TRBJ1-4, with a possible D match to TRBD1 (6 bases). V was clipped by 4 bases and J by 5 bases, with 15 bases between them. From germline, CDR1 is SGDLS and CDR2 YYNGEE. The CDR3 has 15 amino acids.

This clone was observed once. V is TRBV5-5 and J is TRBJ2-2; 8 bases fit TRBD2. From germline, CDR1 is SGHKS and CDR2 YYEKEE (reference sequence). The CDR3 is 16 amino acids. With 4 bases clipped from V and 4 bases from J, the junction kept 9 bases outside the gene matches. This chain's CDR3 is CASSITGGTSTGELFF. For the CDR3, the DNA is TGTGCCAGCAGCATCACGGGGGGGACGTCCACCGGGGAGCTGTTTTTT.

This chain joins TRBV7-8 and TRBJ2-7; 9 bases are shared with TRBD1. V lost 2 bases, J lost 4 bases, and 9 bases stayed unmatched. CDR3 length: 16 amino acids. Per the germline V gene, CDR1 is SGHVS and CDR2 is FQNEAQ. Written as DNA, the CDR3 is TGTGCCAGCAGCTTAAGGGGGACCGGACAGGGGTACGAGCAGTACTTC. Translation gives CASSLRGTGQGYEQYF.

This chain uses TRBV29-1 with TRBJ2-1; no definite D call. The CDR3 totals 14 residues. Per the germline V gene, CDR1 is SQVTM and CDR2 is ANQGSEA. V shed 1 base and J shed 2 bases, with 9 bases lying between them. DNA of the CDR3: TGCAGCGTTGAAGGGGCGGCGACCTACAATGAGCAGTTCTTC. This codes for CSVEGAATYNEQFF.

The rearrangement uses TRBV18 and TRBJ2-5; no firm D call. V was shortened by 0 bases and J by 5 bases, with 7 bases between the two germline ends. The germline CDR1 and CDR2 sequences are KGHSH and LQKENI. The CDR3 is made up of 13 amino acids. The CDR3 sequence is CASSPPFLETQYF. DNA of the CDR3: TGTGCCAGCTCACCACCGTTTCTGGAGACCCAGTACTTC. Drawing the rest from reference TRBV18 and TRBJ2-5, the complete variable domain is NAGVMQNPRHLVRRRGQEARLRCSPMKGHSHVYWYRQLPEEGLKFMVYLQKENIIDESGMPKERFSAEFPKEGPSILRIQQVVRGDSAAYFCASSPPFLETQYFGPGTRLLVL.

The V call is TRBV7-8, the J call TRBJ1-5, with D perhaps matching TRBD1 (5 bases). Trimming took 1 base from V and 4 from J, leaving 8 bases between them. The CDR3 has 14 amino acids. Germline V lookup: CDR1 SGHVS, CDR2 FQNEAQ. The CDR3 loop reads CASSLETANQPQHF. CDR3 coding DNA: TGTGCCAGCAGCTTAGAGACAGCTAATCAGCCCCAGCATTTT.

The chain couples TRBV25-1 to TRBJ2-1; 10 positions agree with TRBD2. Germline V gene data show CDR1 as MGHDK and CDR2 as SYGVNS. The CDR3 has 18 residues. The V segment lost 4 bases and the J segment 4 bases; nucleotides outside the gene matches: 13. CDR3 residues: CASSAMPSASGRYNEQFF. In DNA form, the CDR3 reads TGTGCCAGCAGTGCCATGCCCAGTGCTAGCGGGAGATACAATGAGCAGTTCTTC.

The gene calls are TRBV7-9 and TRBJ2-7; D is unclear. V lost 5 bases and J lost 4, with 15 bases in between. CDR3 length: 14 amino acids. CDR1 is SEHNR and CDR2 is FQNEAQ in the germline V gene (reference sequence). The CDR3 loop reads CASSEVNTLYEQYF. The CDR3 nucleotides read TGTGCCAGCAGCGAAGTGAACACCTTATACGAGCAGTACTTC.